The 18 T cell receptor beta chains presented below share a single source sample, sequenced in a study of cytomegalovirus exposure and HLA in healthy donors. Researchers ran the PCR with 60 Vbeta and 13 Jbeta primers. Produced via immunoSEQ multiplex PCR; TCRdb's table is partial and in-frame only. In the table there are 80,000 to 95,000 clones, over 60% of which are singletons. Material: PBMCs. Receptors originate from a female donor in good health and CMV-seronegative.

This chain links TRBV15 with TRBJ2-1; TRBD1 agrees at 7 bases. Germline CDR1 LNHNV, CDR2 YYDKDF (reference sequence). J lost 6 bases, V lost 11 bases, and 13 bases had no gene match. The CDR3 length is 14 residues. The CDR3 coding sequence is TGTGCCGCTCACCCAGGGGGTTGGAGCAATGAGCAGTTCTTC. Residues: CAAHPGGWSNEQFF.

This rearrangement joins TRBV14 to TRBJ2-7, with a tentative D call TRBD1 (6 bases). V gave up 8 bases and J gave up 7 bases, with 18 bases separating them. The V gene's germline CDR1 is SGHDN and CDR2 FVKESK. CDR3 length: 13 amino acids. In DNA form, the CDR3 reads TGTGCCAGCGGGACGGGACATTCGGGAGAGCAGTACTTC. It specifies CASGTGHSGEQYF.

The count of this clone is one. The V gene is TRBV7-2, the J gene TRBJ1-1; D call uncertain. Deletions cut 5 bases from V and 2 bases from J, with 12 bases between. This CDR3 region has 14 residues. The germline V gene has CDR1 SGHTA and CDR2 FQGNSA. The CDR3 is CASSPLAVNTEAFF. The CDR3 DNA is TGTGCCAGCAGCCCGTTGGCAGTAAACACTGAAGCTTTCTTT.

V and J are TRBV29-1 and TRBJ1-5; the D is unclear. The CDR3 loop spans 13 amino acids. Trimming shortened V by 2 bases and J by 6 bases, and 11 bases separated the two germline ends. Germline CDR1 SQVTM, CDR2 ANQGSEA. CDR3 residues: CSVETQVGQPQHF. In DNA, the CDR3 is TGCAGCGTTGAAACTCAGGTAGGTCAGCCCCAGCATTTT.

The chain uses TRBV2 and TRBJ1-1, with D possibly TRBD1 on 6 matching bases. Trimming took 0 bases from V and 4 from J, leaving 12 bases between them. Germline V gene data show CDR1 as SNHLY and CDR2 as FYNNEI. CDR3 length equals 15 residues. The CDR3 here is CASSEAGSGVTEAFF. For the CDR3, the DNA is TGTGCCAGCAGTGAAGCGGGCTCAGGGGTCACTGAAGCTTTCTTT. The variable domain in full, with the rest retrieved from reference TRBV2 and TRBJ1-1, is EPEVTQTPSHQVTQMGQEVILRCVPISNHLYFYWYRQILGQKVEFLVSFYNNEISEKSEIFDDQFSVERPDGSNFTLKIRSTKLEDSAMYFCASSEAGSGVTEAFFGQGTRLTVV.

The chain recombines TRBV19 with TRBJ2-5; TRBD1 aligns across 8 bases. V trimming: 4 bases; J trimming: 1 base; junction bases outside the gene matches: 2. This CDR3 has 14 residues. The germline gives CDR1 LNHDA, CDR2 SQIVND (reference sequence). CDR3 sequence (DNA): TGTGCCAGTAGTACAACAGGGGGCCAAGAGACCCAGTACTTC. This sequence encodes CASSTTGGQETQYF.

The table lists this clone with a few counts. This chain joins TRBV5-6 and TRBJ1-1, with 7 bases matching TRBD1. V was pared by 6 bases and J by 0 bases, with 5 bases of the junction left unmatched. Germline assignment: CDR1 SGHDT and CDR2 YYEEEE. There are 14 residues in the CDR3. In nucleotides, the CDR3 is TGTGCCAGCATCCAACAGGGGATGAACACTGAAGCTTTCTTT. The encoded protein is CASIQQGMNTEAFF.

V usage is TRBV27 and J usage is TRBJ2-7, with 12 bases lining up with TRBD2. CDR3 length equals 15 residues. V gave up 4 bases and J gave up 3 bases; unmatched junction bases: 4. Per the germline V gene, CDR1 is MNHEY and CDR2 is SMNVEV (reference sequence). CDR3 nucleotide sequence: TGTGCCAGCAGTTCCGGACTAGCGGGGTACTACGAGCAGTACTTC. This translates into CASSSGLAGYYEQYF.

The chain employs TRBV28 and TRBJ1-1, with D perhaps TRBD1 (5 bases). This CDR3 is 15 amino acids long. The V end lost 8 bases, the J end lost 2 bases, and 18 bases lay between the germline ends. Germline values: CDR1 MDHEN, CDR2 SYDVKM. The CDR3: CASPGSRGSNTEAFF. The CDR3 DNA is TGTGCCAGCCCCGGCTCCCGGGGGTCAAACACTGAAGCTTTCTTT.

V and J are TRBV6-1 and TRBJ2-2; 7 bases align to TRBD1. Germline V lookup: CDR1 MNHNS, CDR2 SASEGT. The CDR3 contains 15 residues. The trim removed 9 bases at V and 6 bases at J, leaving 13 bases unmatched. The CDR3, as DNA: TGTGCCAGTATGGCCGGCAGGGGGATAGCCGGGGAGCTGTTTTTT. Translating it yields CASMAGRGIAGELFF.

This rearrangement joins TRBV6-1 to TRBJ2-3; the D gene is possibly TRBD2 (6 bases). The V end lost 3 bases, the J end lost 3 bases, and 13 bases lay between the germline ends. Germline CDR1 and CDR2: MNHNS and SASEGT. The CDR3 runs to 15 residues. CDR3 nucleotides: TGTGCCAGCAGTGAGGAGGGAGTTCGAACAGATACGCAGTATTTT. This codes for CASSEEGVRTDTQYF.

The CDR3 spells CASSLWAGDTEAFF. Here the CDR3 DNA reads TGTGCCAGCAGTTTATGGGCCGGGGACACTGAAGCTTTCTTT. V gene TRBV28 combines with J gene TRBJ1-1; D is ambiguous. The V gene lost 0 bases and the J gene lost 3 bases, with 8 bases spanning the gap. The CDR3 loop spans 14 amino acids. Germline V gene sequence: CDR1 MDHEN, CDR2 SYDVKM. The variable domain in full, with the rest retrieved from reference TRBV28 and TRBJ1-1, is DVKVTQSSRYLVKRTGEKVFLECVQDMDHENMFWYRQDPGLGLRLIYFSYDVKMKEKGDIPEGYSVSREKKERFSLILESASTNQTSMYLCASSLWAGDTEAFFGQGTRLTVV.

The count of this clone is one. V gene TRBV4-2 combines with J gene TRBJ1-3; D may be TRBD1 (6 bases). Trimming took off 0 bases at V and 0 bases at J, with 9 bases between the two ends. The CDR3 is 16 amino acids. CDR1 is LGHNA and CDR2 is YNFKEQ in the germline V gene. Written as DNA, the CDR3 is TGTGCCAGCAGCCAAGAGACAGGAACCTCTGGAAACACCATATATTTT. This codes for CASSQETGTSGNTIYF.

The CDR3: CASRATVQETQYF. The DNA of the CDR3 is TGTGCCAGCAGAGCGACAGTGCAAGAGACCCAGTACTTC. V usage is TRBV6-5 and J usage is TRBJ2-5, with D possibly TRBD1 on 5 matching bases. This CDR3 is 13 amino acids long. Trimming cost V 6 bases and J 2 bases, with 10 bases left between them. Germline V gene sequence: CDR1 MNHEY, CDR2 SVGAGI.

The V and J genes are TRBV14 and TRBJ1-2; a possible D gene is TRBD1 (5 bases). Germline V gives CDR1 SGHDN, CDR2 FVKESK. This CDR3 has 14 residues. Trimming cost V 0 bases and J 7 bases, with 12 bases left between them. The CDR3 DNA follows: TGTGCCAGCAGCCAAGAGACCAGGGTGCGTGGCTACACCTTC. This codes for CASSQETRVRGYTF.

This clone was observed once. The V gene is TRBV10-3, the J gene TRBJ2-1, with 11 bases fitting TRBD2. V dropped 5 bases and J dropped 8; count of bases not matched to a gene: 8. This CDR3 comprises 15 residues. Germline V CDR1 and CDR2: ENHRY, SYGVKD. CDR3 sequence: CAISFTSGRGDEQFF. For the CDR3, the DNA is TGTGCCATCAGTTTTACTAGCGGGAGAGGGGATGAGCAGTTCTTC.

V is TRBV6-5 and J is TRBJ2-7; 7 bases are a match to TRBD2. Germline CDR1 reads MNHEY; CDR2 reads SVGAGI. V dropped 0 bases and J dropped 2; count of bases not matched to a gene: 4. The CDR3 is 15 residues long. This CDR3 reads CASSYSLAEPYEQYF. In DNA form, the CDR3 reads TGTGCCAGCAGTTACTCGCTAGCGGAGCCCTACGAGCAGTACTTC.

The chain combines TRBV7-9 with TRBJ2-4; 9 nucleotides match TRBD1. Germline V lookup: CDR1 SEHNR, CDR2 FQNEAQ (reference sequence). J gave up 9 bases and V 4 bases, and 7 bases lay outside the gene matches. This CDR3 has 14 amino acids. CDR3 region: CASSWGQGGTIQYF. The CDR3 DNA is TGTGCCAGCAGCTGGGGACAGGGTGGAACCATTCAGTACTTC.